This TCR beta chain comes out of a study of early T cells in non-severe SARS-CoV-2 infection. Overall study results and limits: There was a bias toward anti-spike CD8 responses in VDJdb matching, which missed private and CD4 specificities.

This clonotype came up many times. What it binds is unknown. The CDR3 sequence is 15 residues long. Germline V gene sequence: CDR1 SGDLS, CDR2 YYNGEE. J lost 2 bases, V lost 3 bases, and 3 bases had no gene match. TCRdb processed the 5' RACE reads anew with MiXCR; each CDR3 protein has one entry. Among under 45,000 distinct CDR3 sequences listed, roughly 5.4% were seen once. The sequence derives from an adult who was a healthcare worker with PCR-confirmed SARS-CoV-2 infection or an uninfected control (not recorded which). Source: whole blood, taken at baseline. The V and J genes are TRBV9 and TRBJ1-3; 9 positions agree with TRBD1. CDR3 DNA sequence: TGTGCCAGCAGCGCCAGGACAGGGGCTGGAAACACCATATATTTT. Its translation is CASSARTGAGNTIYF.